Below, one TCR beta chain is given with its context. It lacks a known antigen. The sample holds no much larger clone one base away, and base qualities are not on file. The germline V gene encodes CDR1 MDHEN and CDR2 SYDVKM. CDR3 length: 12 amino acids, cysteine to phenylalanine. CDR3 DNA is the only sequence kept; it has 36 bases, read in frame from the first base. Trimming at the junction amounts to 10 bases on V and 1 base on J, and the germline ends lie 7 bases apart. This entry comes from a study of blood T cell repertoires in COVID-19 (dated by TCRdb to about 2020). In terms of the full investigation: The collaborator samples originated in the United States, Italy and Spain and spanned the acute and convalescent phases of COVID-19. The prospective study material was composed of cDNA or gDNA derived from T cells, B-cell-depleted T cells, or PBMCs. The dataset comprised deeply sampled blood TCRbeta repertoires from subjects exposed to, actively infected with, or recovered from COVID-19. A freely available public database, intended as a resource for researchers studying the immune response to SARS-CoV-2, is where the repertoires were released. Samples came from the ongoing ImmuneRACE study (first 160 participants) plus 1,254 subjects from 6 global collaborators. Nearly every sample came with metadata listing a de-identified subject ID, COVID-19 status, age in years and sex. HLA class I and class II types, where available, came from metadata supplied by the sample provider rather than from assay-based typing. General study outcomes and caveats: Clinical and demographic metadata were provided uncurated, with the amount varying by source and participant.

The immunoSEQ Assay, a bias-controlled multiplex PCR, was used to amplify TCRbeta CDR3 regions from genomic DNA. In the original analysis: Within the assay, amplification of reference gene primers was used to estimate how many nucleated cells each sample contained. To quantify the absolute abundance of each unique TCRbeta CDR3 rearrangement, sequence reads were collapsed and filtered. For each sample, productive Simpson clonality was calculated as the square root of Simpson's diversity index across productive rearrangements. Held by TCRdb, this immuneACCESS table contains in-frame sequences only and omits some clones. Under half of the omission traces to an unresolved V gene where checked; the cause of the rest is unknown. Clone size and the V and J calls come from that table; the DNA yielded D and trimming. In this sample the table shows about 190,000 clones, about four fifths of which occur a single time. The ten largest make up roughly 3.2% of the sample.

In the prospective study, participants were about 18 to 89 years old, resided in fewer than 25 geographic areas of the United States, and were enrolled through a virtual design. Cohort assignment in the prospective study relied on participant-reported clinical history from a screening survey and a study questionnaire. ImmuneRACE Cohort 3 recovered participants were defined by two consecutive negative NP/OP PCR tests, healthcare professional clearance, or symptom resolution. Each participant in the prospective study had whole blood, serum and a nasopharyngeal or oropharyngeal swab collected by mobile phlebotomists. Additional blood draws and questionnaires over an approximately two-month period could optionally be provided by prospective study participants. Blood samples from the prospective study were shipped frozen or at room temperature prior to DNA extraction.

Sequenced input: PBMCs or T cells enriched from blood (not recorded which). The rearrangement combines TRBV28 with TRBJ2-2; confidence is insufficient to name the D gene. The receptor's source is a woman between 25 and 40 years old who had recovered from COVID-19. The bases read TGTGCCACCCTCGGGAACACCGGGGAGCTGTTTTTT. This sequence encodes CATLGNTGELFF. With all but the CDR3 taken from the reference TRBV28 and TRBJ2-2 genes, the full variable domain is: DVKVTQSSRYLVKRTGEKVFLECVQDMDHENMFWYRQDPGLGLRLIYFSYDVKMKEKGDIPEGYSVSREKKERFSLILESASTNQTSMYLCATLGNTGELFFGEGSRLTVL.